The rows below give T cell receptor beta chains drawn from one sample of a study of cytomegalovirus exposure and HLA in healthy donors. Assay: immunoSEQ multiplex PCR; the TCRdb copy retains only in-frame clones and omits some. The table lists 95,000 to 150,000 clones, with approximately 2.6% in the top ten. Sequenced material: PBMCs. All receptors come from a man aged 30-40 years in good health and CMV-seronegative. The CDR3 runs from the conserved cysteine through the conserved F or W. The D gene is left open where the match is weak.

V gene	D gene	J gene	CDR3 protein	CDR3 DNA
TRBV4-3	.	TRBJ1-6	CASSQGQGSGSPLHF	TGCGCCAGCAGCCAAGGGCAGGGTAGTGGCTCACCCCTCCACTTT
TRBV27	.	TRBJ1-5	CASSLSRSQPQHF	TGTGCCAGCAGTTTATCAAGGAGTCAGCCCCAGCATTTT
TRBV30	TRBD2	TRBJ2-3	CAWERGGSGVGTQYF	TGTGCTTGGGAGCGGGGGGGGTCGGGAGTGGGTACGCAGTATTTT
TRBV4-1	TRBD1	TRBJ2-2	CASSQVAGGDTGELFF	TGCGCCAGCAGCCAAGTAGCAGGGGGCGACACCGGGGAGCTGTTTTTT
TRBV29-1	.	TRBJ2-7	CSVEGIAGYEQYF	TGCAGCGTTGAAGGAATTGCGGGGTACGAGCAGTACTTC
TRBV5-4	.	TRBJ2-2	CASSLGGPSNTGELFF	TGTGCCAGCAGCTTGGGAGGCCCTTCGAACACCGGGGAGCTGTTTTTT
TRBV19	TRBD2	TRBJ2-3	CASSIETSGTDTQYF	TGTGCCAGTAGTATAGAGACTAGCGGCACAGATACGCAGTATTTT
TRBV2	.	TRBJ2-1	CASTKEGGAGNEQFF	TGTGCCAGCACCAAGGAAGGGGGCGCGGGGAATGAGCAGTTCTTC
TRBV2	.	TRBJ2-7	CASSERSQGVDEQYF	TGTGCCAGCAGTGAGAGGTCACAGGGCGTCGACGAGCAGTACTTC
TRBV11-2	.	TRBJ2-7	CASSARSSGTFSYEQYF	TGTGCCAGCAGCGCCCGTTCAAGCGGCACCTTCTCCTACGAGCAGTACTTC
TRBV28	TRBD2	TRBJ2-5	CATLAGDETQYF	TGTGCCACCCTAGCGGGAGACGAGACCCAGTACTTC
TRBV5-1	TRBD1	TRBJ1-1	CASSLSSRNRGEAFF	TGCGCCAGCAGCTTATCGTCAAGGAACAGGGGTGAAGCTTTCTTT